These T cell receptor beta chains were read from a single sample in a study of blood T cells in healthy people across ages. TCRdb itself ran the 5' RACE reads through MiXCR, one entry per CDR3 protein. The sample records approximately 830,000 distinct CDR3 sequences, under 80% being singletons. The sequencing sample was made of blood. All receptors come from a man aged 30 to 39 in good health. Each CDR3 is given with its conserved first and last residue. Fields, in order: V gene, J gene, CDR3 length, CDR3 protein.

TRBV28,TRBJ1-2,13,CASSAHGAGGYTF
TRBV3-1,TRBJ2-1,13,CASSQITGTEQFF
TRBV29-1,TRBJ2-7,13,CSVFSPTAYEQYF
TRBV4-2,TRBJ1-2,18,CASSQEIPTETQNYGYTF
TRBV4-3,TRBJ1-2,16,CASSQDLEDSNYGYTF
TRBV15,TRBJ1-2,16,CATSRDPGGLGGGYTF
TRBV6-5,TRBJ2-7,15,CASSYQHGGSYEQYF
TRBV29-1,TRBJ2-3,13,CSGRGQRTDTQYF
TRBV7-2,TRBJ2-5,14,CASSSAGAGETQYF
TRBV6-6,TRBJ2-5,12,CASWGAQETQYF
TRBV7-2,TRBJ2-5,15,CASSRQGADQETQYF
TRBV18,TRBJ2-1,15,CASSPGTVVFNEQFF
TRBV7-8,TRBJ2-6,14,CATARDSGANVLTF
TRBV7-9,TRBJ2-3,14,CASSLDGEYRPQYF
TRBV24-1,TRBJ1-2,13,CATGHRGAPGYTF
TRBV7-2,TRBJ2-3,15,CASSLGGRHTDTQYF
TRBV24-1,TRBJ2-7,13,CATSAADRVEQYF
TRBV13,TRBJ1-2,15,CASSLIPPVGRGYTF
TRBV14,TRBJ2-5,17,CASSHGTSGGVQETQYF
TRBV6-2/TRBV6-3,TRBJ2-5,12,CASSFSRATQYF